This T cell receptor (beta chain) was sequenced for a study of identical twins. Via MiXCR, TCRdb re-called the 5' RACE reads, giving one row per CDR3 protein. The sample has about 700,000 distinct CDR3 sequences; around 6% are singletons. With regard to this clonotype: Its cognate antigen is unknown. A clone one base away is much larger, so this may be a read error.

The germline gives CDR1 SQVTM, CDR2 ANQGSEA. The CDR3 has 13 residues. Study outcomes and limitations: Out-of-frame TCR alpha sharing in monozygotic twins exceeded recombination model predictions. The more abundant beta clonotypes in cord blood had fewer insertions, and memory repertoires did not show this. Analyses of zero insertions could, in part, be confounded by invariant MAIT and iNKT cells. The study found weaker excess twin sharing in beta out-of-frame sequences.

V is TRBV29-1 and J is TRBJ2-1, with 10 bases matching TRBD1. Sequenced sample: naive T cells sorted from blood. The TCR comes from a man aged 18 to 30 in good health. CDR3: CSARQGARNEQCF. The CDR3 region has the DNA TGCAGCGCCCGACAGGGGGCTCGGAATGAGCAGTGCTTC.